This TCR beta chain is from a study of blood T cell repertoires in COVID-19. Study-wide context: From the United States, Italy and Spain came samples of acute and convalescent COVID-19. The analysed material was cDNA or gDNA that came from T cells, B-cell-depleted T cells, or PBMCs.

There are 16 residues in the CDR3. Germline CDR1 reads KGHSH; CDR2 reads LQKENI. The V end lost 2 bases, the J end lost 0 bases, and 11 bases lay between the germline ends. While infection was still active, Seattle patients were enrolled and then followed longitudinally. Per the authors' pipeline: The assay estimated nucleated cells by amplifying reference gene primers. Assay: immunoSEQ multiplex PCR; the TCRdb copy retains only in-frame clones and omits some. The DNA gave D and trimming, while V, J and clone size come from that table. The profile shows 55,000 to 75,000 clones, 84% of them singletons.

The sample consisted of peripheral blood. The chain has TRBV18 and TRBJ1-3; no definite D call. The sequence derives from a man aged 55 to 70 with COVID-19, enrolled during active disease. CDR3 coding DNA: TGTGCCAGCTCACCAGGGCAGCCGAGCTCTGGAAACACCATATATTTT. Translation gives CASSPGQPSSGNTIYF. Together with reference TRBV18 and TRBJ1-3, the CDR3 gives the full variable domain: NAGVMQNPRHLVRRRGQEARLRCSPMKGHSHVYWYRQLPEEGLKFMVYLQKENIIDESGMPKERFSAEFPKEGPSILRIQQVVRGDSAAYFCASSPGQPSSGNTIYFGEGSWLTVV.